A selection of T cell receptor beta chains follows, all from one sample in a study of blood T cell repertoires in COVID-19. Libraries were prepared by immunoSEQ multiplex PCR; TCRdb keeps only in-frame clonotypes and omits some of them. The data hold some 180,000 clones, with roughly 80% observed a single time. Input material: peripheral blood. The receptors derive from a woman aged 60 to 75 with COVID-19, enrolled during active disease. The CDR3 runs from the conserved cysteine through the conserved F or W. The D gene is left open where the match is weak. Expanded clones get a size class; other rows say once, few or many, or leave the size out.

length	V	D	J	size	DNA	CDR3
14	TRBV5-1	TRBD1	TRBJ1-2	-	TGCGCCAGCAGCACAGGACAGGGGGCTTATGGCTACACCTTC	CASSTGQGAYGYTF
15	TRBV6-6	-	TRBJ1-6	-	TGTGCCAGCACCGACATAGGGGCTATTAATTCACCCCTCCACTTT	CASTDIGAINSPLHF
15	TRBV28	TRBD2	TRBJ2-3	-	TGTGCCAGCACCGCGGGAGGGAATTCCCTTAATACGCAGTATTTT	CASTAGGNSLNTQYF
15	TRBV27	-	TRBJ1-6	-	TGTGCCAGCAGTTACACAGGGCTAGCGGGGTCACCCCTCCACTTT	CASSYTGLAGSPLHF
15	TRBV5-1	TRBD1	TRBJ1-2	-	TGCGCCAGCAGCTTGGAGGGACAGTTAATTTATGGCTACACCTTC	CASSLEGQLIYGYTF
15	TRBV12-5	-	TRBJ2-3	-	TGTGCTAGTGCATTCGCAGGGGCTAGCACAGATACGCAGTATTTT	CASAFAGASTDTQYF
14	TRBV9	-	TRBJ2-1	-	TGTGCCAGCAGCGTATCGACAATTTACAATGAGCAGTTCTTC	CASSVSTIYNEQFF
14	TRBV11-2	TRBD2	TRBJ2-7	few	TGTGCCAGCAGCTTACTACGGGGGGGCTACGAGCAGTACTTC	CASSLLRGGYEQYF
15	TRBV5-6	-	TRBJ1-2	-	TGTGCCAGCAGCTTGCTTTTCCGGGAGCAGGTTGCCTACACCTTC	CASSLLFREQVAYTF
17	TRBV24-1	TRBD2	TRBJ2-1	-	TGTGCCACCAGTGACCCTCGGACTAGCGTTTCCTACAATGAGCAGTTCTTC	CATSDPRTSVSYNEQFF
16	TRBV10-2	TRBD2	TRBJ2-1	-	TGCGCCAGCAGTGGGACCGGGACTAGCGGGGGTAATGAGCAGTTCTTC	CASSGTGTSGGNEQFF
14	TRBV28	TRBD2	TRBJ2-7	once	TGTGCCAGCGAATCTTTAGCGGGAGTTAACGAGCAGTACTTC	CASESLAGVNEQYF
13	TRBV5-1	TRBD2	TRBJ2-7	-	TGCGCCAGCTCCGGACTAGCGGGATACGAGCAGTACTTC	CASSGLAGYEQYF
15	TRBV3-1/TRBV3-2	TRBD1	TRBJ1-1	-	TGTGCCAGCAGCCTCGGGACAGGGGTTCTCACTGAAGCTTTCTTT	CASSLGTGVLTEAFF
14	TRBV6-5	-	TRBJ2-7	-	TGTGCCAGCAGTTTGCAGCGGTCTGCGGGAGAGCAGTACTTC	CASSLQRSAGEQYF
13	TRBV11-3	-	TRBJ2-7	-	TGTGCCAGCAGCTTGGACAGTAGCTACGAGCAGTACTTC	CASSLDSSYEQYF